The 25 T cell receptor beta chains in this list originate from one sample, sequenced in a study of blood T cell repertoires in COVID-19. The assay was immunoSEQ multiplex PCR, and TCRdb's table has in-frame clones only and misses some. The top ten clones hold approximately 5.3% of a sample with 45,000 to 55,000 clones, over 65% of them seen once. Sequencing was carried out using peripheral blood. Every receptor here comes from a human donor in a cohort sampled during active COVID-19.

The chain joins TRBV5-5 to TRBJ2-7; no firm D call. CDR1 is SGHKS, CDR2 YYEKEE, per germline (reference sequence). V dropped 4 bases and J dropped 3 bases, with 8 bases sitting between them. This CDR3 is 12 amino acids long. CDR3 coding DNA: TGTGCCAGCAGCCAGTCTTTCTACGAGCAGTACTTC. This translates into CASSQSFYEQYF. The full variable domain, rest sourced from reference TRBV5-5 and TRBJ2-7, is DAGVTQSPTHLIKTRGQQVTLRCSPISGHKSVSWYQQVLGQGPQFIFQYYEKEERGRGNFPDRFSARQFPNYSSELNVNALLLGDSALYLCASSQSFYEQYFGPGTRLTVT.

This chain links TRBV11-2 with TRBJ2-1; 10 bases map to TRBD1. CDR1 SGHAT and CDR2 FQNNGV come from the germline V gene. Unmatched junction bases numbered 17, after V lost 5 bases and J lost 4 bases. The CDR3 sequence is 19 residues long. For the CDR3, the DNA is TGTGCCAGCAGCACACGACTCCGGACAGGGGGAATGGGATACAATGAGCAGTTCTTC. Translation gives CASSTRLRTGGMGYNEQFF.

This clone was seen only a few times. The rearrangement links TRBV28 to TRBJ1-1; TRBD1 matches 9 bases. Unmatched junction bases numbered 8, after V lost 6 bases and J lost 6 bases. Germline CDR1 reads MDHEN; CDR2 reads SYDVKM. The CDR3 length is 14 residues. The chain's CDR3 is CASRLQGAGPEAFF. The CDR3 DNA reads as TGTGCCAGCAGGTTACAGGGGGCTGGACCTGAAGCTTTCTTT.

The V and J genes are TRBV5-4 and TRBJ2-2; D possibly corresponds to TRBD2 (5 bases). The CDR3 is 13 amino acids. V was clipped by 4 bases and J by 5 bases, with 9 bases between them. Germline-derived CDR1 and CDR2 are SGHNT and YYREEE (reference sequence). The CDR3 nucleotides read TGTGCCAGCAGCATAGACTATACCGGGGAGCTGTTTTTT. Protein: CASSIDYTGELFF.

This clone was seen a single time. The V gene is TRBV9, the J gene TRBJ2-7; D remains ambiguous. With 0 bases removed from V and 5 bases from J, the gap between germline ends came to 3 bases. Germline V gene data show CDR1 as SGDLS and CDR2 as YYNGEE. The CDR3 has 11 residues. The CDR3 DNA is TGTGCCAGCAGCGTAGGAGACGAGCAGTACTTC. Amino acids: CASSVGDEQYF.

This sequence joins TRBV2 and TRBJ1-2; D ambiguous. Germline CDR1 and CDR2: SNHLY and FYNNEI. Trimming removed 10 bases from V and 13 bases from J, with 19 bases in between. The CDR3 is made up of 11 amino acids. The CDR3 coding sequence is TGTGCCACCTCGATTAGGACGGACTCCACCTTC. Translation gives CATSIRTDSTF.

The rearrangement joins TRBV29-1 to TRBJ1-1; TRBD1 might be the D (6 bases). V was cut by 5 bases and J by 2 bases, with 12 bases left in between. Germline-derived CDR1 and CDR2 are SQVTM and ANQGSEA. This CDR3 is built from 13 residues. In nucleotides, the CDR3 is TGCAGCGTTATTCGGACAGCCAACACTGAAGCTTTCTTT. The encoded protein is CSVIRTANTEAFF.

This clone was counted between two and nine times. The chain links TRBV7-2 to TRBJ2-7, with D hard to call. Germline V gene data show CDR1 as SGHTA and CDR2 as FQGNSA. Trimming took 4 bases from V and 3 from J, leaving 19 bases between them. This CDR3 region has 16 residues. CDR3 coding DNA: TGTGCCAGCAGCTGGGCAGGCCCTAACCGTAACTACGAGCAGTACTTC. Its protein product is CASSWAGPNRNYEQYF.

This clone has just one count. J is TRBJ1-1 and V is TRBV28; D not resolved. Germline CDR1 and CDR2: MDHEN and SYDVKM. The V end lost 4 bases, the J end lost 10 bases, and 10 bases lay between the germline ends. The CDR3 contains 11 residues. The CDR3 reads CASSSPMAAFF. The CDR3 DNA reads as TGTGCCAGCAGTTCCCCAATGGCAGCTTTCTTT.

V and J are TRBV5-1 and TRBJ1-4, with 9 positions matching TRBD1. This CDR3 is 15 amino acids long. The V gene's germline CDR1 is SGHRS and CDR2 YFSETQ. The J segment lost 7 bases and the V segment lost 5 bases, leaving 9 bases of the junction unmatched. CDR3 protein: CASRQGGTGFEKLFF. CDR3 coding DNA: TGCGCCAGCAGACAGGGCGGGACAGGGTTTGAAAAACTGTTTTTT.

This clone was seen a handful of times. The rearrangement links TRBV14 to TRBJ2-2, with TRBD1 matching 10 bases. CDR1 and CDR2 (germline): SGHDN, FVKESK. The CDR3 extends over 15 amino acids. V shed 4 bases, J shed 5 bases, and the junction held 4 bases outside the gene matches. CDR3: CASSLGQGTTGELFF. DNA of the CDR3: TGTGCCAGCAGCCTGGGACAGGGGACAACCGGGGAGCTGTTTTTT.

This clone was counted only a few times. The chain employs TRBV7-9 and TRBJ2-7, with 9 bases matching TRBD1. V lost 4 bases to trimming and J lost 1 base; unmatched junction nucleotides: 14. CDR1 SEHNR and CDR2 FQNEAQ come from the germline V gene (reference sequence). The CDR3 length is 18 residues. CDR3 in amino acids: CASSSYPYRDRASYEQYF. Here the CDR3 DNA reads TGTGCCAGCAGCTCCTACCCCTACCGGGACAGGGCGTCCTACGAGCAGTACTTC.

V is TRBV7-9 and J is TRBJ1-1; no reliable D call. Germline CDR1 SEHNR, CDR2 FQNEAQ (reference sequence). CDR3 size: 13 residues. V lost 3 bases and J lost 3, with 8 bases in between. CDR3 protein: CASSFGRDTEAFF. CDR3 DNA: TGTGCCAGCAGCTTTGGGAGGGACACTGAAGCTTTCTTT.

This chain connects TRBV5-1 to TRBJ2-3; 7 bases agree with TRBD1. Trimming removed 5 bases from V and 2 bases from J; junction bases left unmatched: 11. Germline lookup yields CDR1 SGHRS and CDR2 YFSETQ. The CDR3 length is 16 residues. The CDR3 region is CASREGAGFLTDTQYF. The DNA for the CDR3 is TGCGCCAGCAGAGAGGGGGCAGGGTTCCTCACAGATACGCAGTATTTT.

This clone was picked up many times. The CDR3 here is CASSPQDRGVSPLHF. CDR3 DNA sequence: TGTGCCAGCAGTCCTCAGGACAGGGGGGTTTCACCCCTCCACTTT. V usage is TRBV27 and J usage is TRBJ1-6; 10 bases are shared with TRBD1. There are 15 residues in the CDR3. V shed 5 bases and J 9 bases; nucleotides not matched to a gene: 7. Per germline, CDR1 MNHEY and CDR2 SMNVEV (reference sequence).

The genes are TRBV2 and TRBJ1-3, with 8 bases fitting TRBD1. V dropped 11 bases and J dropped 0; count of bases not matched to a gene: 9. Germline assignment: CDR1 SNHLY and CDR2 FYNNEI. This CDR3 region has 15 residues. The CDR3 reads CAGQTGANSGNTIYF. The CDR3 DNA reads as TGTGCCGGCCAGACAGGGGCTAACTCTGGAAACACCATATATTTT.

The chain combines TRBV7-3 with TRBJ2-1; D possibly corresponds to TRBD1 (6 bases). V lost 5 bases, J lost 5 bases, and 10 bases lay in between. The CDR3 is 13 residues long. CDR1 SGHTA and CDR2 FQGTGA come from the germline V gene. The CDR3 here is CASSVGTNNEQFF. The CDR3 DNA reads TGTGCCAGCAGCGTCGGGACAAACAATGAGCAGTTCTTC.

The chain combines TRBV12-3 or TRBV12-4 with TRBJ2-7, with 8 bases identical to TRBD1. The CDR3 has 12 residues. The V segment lost 7 bases and the J segment 5 bases; nucleotides outside the gene matches: 4. In DNA, the CDR3 is TGTGCCAGCATGGCAGGGGGCAACGAGCAGTACTTC. Amino acids: CASMAGGNEQYF.

V is TRBV5-1 and J is TRBJ2-3; TRBD2 might be the D (6 bases). V lost 0 bases and J 7 bases, leaving 18 bases between the germline ends. There are 16 residues in the CDR3. CDR1 SGHRS and CDR2 YFSETQ come from the germline V gene. CDR3 coding DNA: TGCGCCAGCAGCTTGGCCGCGGGGCATTCTGCAAATACGCAGTATTTT. It translates to CASSLAAGHSANTQYF.

This clone was seen a handful of times. V gene TRBV27 combines with J gene TRBJ1-1; D uncertain. Trimming removed 5 bases from V and 5 bases from J, with 12 bases in between. The CDR3 is made up of 13 amino acids. The germline V gene encodes CDR1 MNHEY and CDR2 SMNVEV (reference sequence). This chain's CDR3 is CASSHLSGTEAFF. The CDR3 nucleotides read TGTGCCAGCAGTCACCTCTCCGGGACTGAAGCTTTCTTT.

CDR3 amino acids: CASSLASGGVNEQFF. The CDR3 nucleotides read TGTGCCAGCAGCTTAGCTAGCGGGGGGGTAAATGAGCAGTTCTTC. The chain is built from TRBV7-2 and TRBJ2-1; 11 bases match TRBD2. Germline values: CDR1 SGHTA, CDR2 FQGNSA. The CDR3 has 15 residues. V was clipped by 0 bases and J by 7 bases; unmatched bases: 2.

The chain couples TRBV6-2 or TRBV6-3 to TRBJ2-2; D is unclear. The length of the CDR3 is 12 residues. Trimming stripped 5 bases from V and 3 bases from J, with 4 bases between. CDR1 and CDR2 from the germline V gene are MNHEY and SVGEGT. The CDR3 spells CASSVYTGELFF. The DNA for the CDR3 is TGTGCCAGCAGTGTCTACACCGGGGAGCTGTTTTTT.

For this clone: Germline and junction disagree at one end, which may indicate a read error. The chain couples TRBV5-1 to TRBJ1-2; 10 nucleotides line up with TRBD1. The CDR3 covers 13 residues. The germline V gene encodes CDR1 SGHRS and CDR2 YFSETQ. The CDR3 reads CASSLEVRTGGSF. In DNA form, the CDR3 reads TGCGCCAGCAGCTTGGAAGTCAGGACAGGGGGGTCCTTC.

The chain combines TRBV9 with TRBJ2-5, with TRBD2 as a possible D gene (6 bases). Trimming shortened V by 3 bases and J by 2 bases, and 20 bases separated the two germline ends. Germline V lookup: CDR1 SGDLS, CDR2 YYNGEE. The length of the CDR3 is 17 residues. The CDR3 protein is CASSAARGLAGQETQYF. Here the CDR3 DNA reads TGTGCCAGCAGCGCTGCCCGGGGGTTGGCGGGGCAAGAGACCCAGTACTTC.

The chain links TRBV6-2 or TRBV6-3 to TRBJ2-1; D might be TRBD2 (6 bases). The CDR3 extends over 15 amino acids. Per the germline V gene, CDR1 is MNHEY and CDR2 is SVGEGT. V was pared by 4 bases and J by 6 bases, with 16 bases between. The CDR3 DNA reads TGTGCCAGCAGTTTCGTAGCGGTGGTGGGCAATGAGCAGTTCTTC. Amino acid sequence: CASSFVAVVGNEQFF.